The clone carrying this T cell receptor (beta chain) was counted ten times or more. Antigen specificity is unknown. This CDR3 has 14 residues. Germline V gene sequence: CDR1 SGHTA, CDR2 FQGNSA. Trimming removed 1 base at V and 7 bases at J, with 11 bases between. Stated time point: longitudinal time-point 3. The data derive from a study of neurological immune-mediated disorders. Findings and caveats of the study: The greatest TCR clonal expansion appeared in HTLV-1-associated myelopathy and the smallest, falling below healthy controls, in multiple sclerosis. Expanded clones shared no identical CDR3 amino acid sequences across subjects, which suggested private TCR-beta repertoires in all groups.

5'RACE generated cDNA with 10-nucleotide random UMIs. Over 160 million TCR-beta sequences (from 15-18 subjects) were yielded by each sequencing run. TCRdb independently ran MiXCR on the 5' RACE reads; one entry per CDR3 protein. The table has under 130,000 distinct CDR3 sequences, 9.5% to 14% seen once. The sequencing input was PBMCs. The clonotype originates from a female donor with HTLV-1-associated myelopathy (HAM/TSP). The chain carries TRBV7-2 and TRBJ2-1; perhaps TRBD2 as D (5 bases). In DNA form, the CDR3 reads TGTGCCAGCAGCTTAGGGACCCCGGGGAATGAGCAGTTCTTC. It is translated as CASSLGTPGNEQFF.